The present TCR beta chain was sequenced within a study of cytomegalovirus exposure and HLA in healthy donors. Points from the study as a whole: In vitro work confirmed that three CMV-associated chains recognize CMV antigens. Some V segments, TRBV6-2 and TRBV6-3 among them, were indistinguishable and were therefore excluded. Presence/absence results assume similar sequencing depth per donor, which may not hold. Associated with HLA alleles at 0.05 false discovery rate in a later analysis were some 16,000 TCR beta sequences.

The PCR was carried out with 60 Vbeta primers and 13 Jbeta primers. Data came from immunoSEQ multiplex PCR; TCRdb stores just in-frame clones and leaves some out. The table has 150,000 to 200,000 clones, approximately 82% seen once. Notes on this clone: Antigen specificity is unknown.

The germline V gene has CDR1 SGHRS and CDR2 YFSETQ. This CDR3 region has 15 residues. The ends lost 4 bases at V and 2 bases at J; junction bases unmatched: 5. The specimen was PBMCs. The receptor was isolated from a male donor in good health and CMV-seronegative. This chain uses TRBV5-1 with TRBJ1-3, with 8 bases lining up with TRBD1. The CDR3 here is CASSITTGAGNTIYF. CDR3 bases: TGCGCCAGCAGCATAACGACAGGGGCTGGAAACACCATATATTTT.